This T cell receptor (beta chain) was sequenced for a study of shared clonotypes between healthy human individuals. Data came from immunoSEQ multiplex PCR; TCRdb stores just in-frame clones and leaves some out. The table shows 2 million to 2.5 million clones, with under 97% occurring only once. The sequenced sample was naive CD4+ T cells sorted from blood. The subset here: CD45RA+ positively selected. The TCR originated in a young man in good health.

CDR3: CASSLEGWENEQYF. The CDR3 region has the DNA TGTGCCAGCAGCTTGGAGGGGTGGGAAAACGAGCAGTACTTC. V and J are TRBV5-6 and TRBJ2-7; possible D gene TRBD1, 5 bases. The CDR3 consists of 14 residues. V lost 0 bases, J lost 5 bases, and 12 bases lay in between. CDR1 is SGHDT, CDR2 YYEEEE, per germline.